This paragraph reports one T cell receptor (beta chain). Some clones are missing from TCRdb's copy, which holds only in-frame ones; the method was immunoSEQ multiplex PCR. Here the sample spans 25,000 or so clones, 80% to 95% being singletons. The sample belongs to a study of multiple sclerosis patients with progressive multifocal leukoencephalopathy. Time point described: about a year of natalizumab therapy. The V and J ends lost 3 bases and 6 bases respectively, with 11 bases between them. CDR1 and CDR2 from the germline V gene are MGHRA and YSYEKL. The CDR3 contains 14 residues. The clonotype originates from a man aged 30 to 45 with multiple sclerosis. The specimen comprised PBMCs, sampled from a patient treated with natalizumab. The rearrangement joins TRBV4-1 to TRBJ2-2; no reliable D call. The CDR3, as DNA: TGCGCCAGCAGCCAGCAGACAAAGGCCGGGGAGCTGTTTTTT. This translates into CASSQQTKAGELFF.